This T cell receptor beta chain was obtained from a study of radiation and T cells in renal cell carcinoma. CDR3 size: 13 residues. V was cut by 10 bases and J by 2 bases, with 14 bases left in between. Per the germline V gene, CDR1 is MDHEN and CDR2 is SYDVKM. Sample time point: baseline pretreatment blood. Sample treatment: 15 Gy SBRT to primary tumor, nephrectomy 4 weeks later. Serial blood draws occurred at baseline and 2 and 4 weeks post-SBRT. Assay used: immunoSEQ multiplex PCR; TCRdb lists only in-frame clones, some missing. The sample consists of 87,000 or so clones, approximately 86% of them appearing once.

The chain employs TRBV28 and TRBJ1-2; a weak D match, TRBD1 (5 bases). Sequencing used blood, obtained from a patient whose treatment included radiotherapy and nephrectomy. This TCR derives from a man in his forties or fifties with renal cell carcinoma. The CDR3: CAIAGVLNYGYTF. The DNA for the CDR3 is TGTGCCATTGCGGGGGTCTTAAACTATGGCTACACCTTC.